This passage covers 22 T cell receptor beta chains from one sample sequenced in a study of blood T cell repertoires in COVID-19. Profiled with immunoSEQ multiplex PCR; TCRdb holds only in-frame clones, not every one. The table shows 250,000 to 300,000 clones, with approximately 83% occurring only once. The sample consisted of PBMCs or T cells enriched from blood (not recorded which). All receptors derive from a woman in her 50s who had recovered from COVID-19.

This chain uses TRBV30 with TRBJ2-7, with 7 nucleotides matching TRBD2. Trimming at V came to 8 bases and at J to 0 bases, leaving 7 bases not matched to a gene. CDR1 is GTSNPN, CDR2 SVGIG, per germline (reference sequence). This CDR3 contains 13 residues. This CDR3 reads CARQGGNSYEQYF. CDR3 DNA sequence: TGTGCCCGTCAGGGAGGGAACTCCTACGAGCAGTACTTC. The entire variable domain, with the rest obtained from reference TRBV30 and TRBJ2-7, is as follows: SQTIHQWPATLVQPVGSPLSLECTVEGTSNPNLYWYRQAAGRGLQLLFYSVGIGQISSEVPQNLSASRPQDRQFILSSKKLLLSDSGFYLCARQGGNSYEQYFGPGTRLTVT.

The V call is TRBV27, the J call TRBJ2-2, with D perhaps matching TRBD1 (5 bases). Trimming stripped 6 bases from V and 0 bases from J, with 14 bases between. Germline V CDR1 and CDR2: MNHEY, SMNVEV (reference sequence). The CDR3 is 16 amino acids. This chain's CDR3 is CASSFYKGPNTGELFF. CDR3 nucleotides: TGTGCCAGCAGCTTTTATAAGGGGCCGAACACCGGGGAGCTGTTTTTT.

This rearrangement joins TRBV5-6 to TRBJ1-2, with D unclear. The germline V gene has CDR1 SGHDT and CDR2 YYEEEE. V lost 5 bases, J lost 0 bases, and 17 bases lay in between. The CDR3 has 16 residues. The CDR3 region is CASRTYGVRSNYGYTF. The DNA for the CDR3 is TGTGCCAGCAGGACGTACGGGGTCAGGTCTAACTATGGCTACACCTTC.

The chain employs TRBV28 and TRBJ2-7; 7 bases align to TRBD1. The junction had 4 bases not matched to a gene; V was cut back by 6 bases and J by 2 bases. CDR3 length: 13 residues. CDR1 is MDHEN, CDR2 SYDVKM, per germline. CDR3 nucleotides: TGTGCCAGCAGGTCTCAGGGGGCCTACGAGCAGTACTTC. It specifies CASRSQGAYEQYF. The full variable domain, its missing parts supplied by reference TRBV28 and TRBJ2-7, is DVKVTQSSRYLVKRTGEKVFLECVQDMDHENMFWYRQDPGLGLRLIYFSYDVKMKEKGDIPEGYSVSREKKERFSLILESASTNQTSMYLCASRSQGAYEQYFGPGTRLTVT.

This chain joins TRBV5-1 and TRBJ2-7, with 8 nucleotides matching TRBD2. The length of the CDR3 is 12 residues. Germline assignment: CDR1 SGHRS and CDR2 YFSETQ. The ends lost 3 bases at V and 5 bases at J; junction bases unmatched: 1. CDR3 in amino acids: CASSSGGDEQYF. CDR3 sequence (DNA): TGCGCCAGCAGCTCCGGGGGGGACGAGCAGTACTTC.

The chain joins TRBV3-1 (or the pseudogene TRBV3-2) to TRBJ2-5, with TRBD2 matching over 7 bases. The CDR3 length is 16 residues. Germline CDR1 reads LGHDT; CDR2 reads YNNKEL (reference sequence). With V trimmed by 0 bases and J by 10 bases, 14 bases remained unmatched. CDR3: CASSQDRRLAGRDQYF. In DNA, the CDR3 is TGTGCCAGCAGCCAAGATAGGAGACTAGCAGGCAGGGACCAGTACTTC.

This clone was recorded once. This rearrangement joins TRBV19 to TRBJ2-7, with no clear D. This CDR3 contains 14 residues. V dropped 4 bases and J dropped 2 bases, with 12 bases sitting between them. From germline, CDR1 is LNHDA and CDR2 SQIVND (reference sequence). CDR3: CASSNYDIPYEQYF. In nucleotides, the CDR3 is TGTGCCAGTAGTAATTACGACATCCCCTACGAGCAGTACTTC.

This clone occurred a few times. J is TRBJ1-4 and V is TRBV10-3; 7 bases fit TRBD1. V shed 5 bases, J shed 5 bases, and the junction held 8 bases outside the gene matches. CDR1 and CDR2 (germline): ENHRY, SYGVKD. CDR3 length equals 15 residues. For the CDR3, the DNA is TGTGCCATCAGTAGTCAGGGGGTGAGGAATGAAAAACTGTTTTTT. It translates to CAISSQGVRNEKLFF.

The chain combines TRBV3-1 (or the pseudogene TRBV3-2) with TRBJ1-2, with a possible D match to TRBD1 (5 bases). This CDR3 spans 14 amino acids. Looked up from germline, CDR1 is LGHDT and CDR2 is YNNKEL (reference sequence). V lost 0 bases, J lost 6 bases, and 11 bases lay in between. CDR3 DNA: TGTGCCAGCAGCCAAGATGGGGCACGGCATGGCTACACCTTC. It translates to CASSQDGARHGYTF.

This clone was observed a handful of times. The CDR3 protein is CASSVLGPSPLHF. CDR3 coding DNA: TGTGCCAGCAGCGTATTGGGCCCGTCACCCCTCCACTTT. The chain couples TRBV5-6 to TRBJ1-6, with D unresolved. CDR3 length equals 13 residues. V was pared by 4 bases and J by 10 bases, with 12 bases between. Per the germline V gene, CDR1 is SGHDT and CDR2 is YYEEEE.

This chain uses TRBV28 with TRBJ1-1, with D perhaps TRBD1 (5 bases). The CDR3 has 14 residues. In germline, CDR1 is MDHEN, CDR2 SYDVKM. The V gene lost 1 base and the J gene lost 3 bases, with 9 bases spanning the gap. This CDR3 is CASSLSTGYTEAFF. CDR3 in DNA: TGTGCCAGCAGTTTATCTACAGGCTACACTGAAGCTTTCTTT.

This chain joins TRBV11-3 and TRBJ2-1; 7 bases match TRBD1. The CDR3 loop spans 14 amino acids. The V gene end was trimmed by 5 bases and the J gene end by 5 bases; junction bases not matched to a gene: 6. Germline V gene data show CDR1 as SGHNT and CDR2 as YENEEA. CDR3 nucleotides: TGTGCCAGCAGCAACTACGACAGGGACAATGAGCAGTTCTTC. It is translated as CASSNYDRDNEQFF.

J is TRBJ1-3 and V is TRBV5-1; 7 nucleotides line up with TRBD1. Germline trimming cut 4 bases from V and 2 bases from J; bases unmatched to any gene: 6. This CDR3 has 15 amino acids. Germline V gene data show CDR1 as SGHRS and CDR2 as YFSETQ. Here the CDR3 DNA reads TGCGCCAGCAGCCCGGGGACAGCCGCTGGAAACACCATATATTTT. It yields the protein CASSPGTAAGNTIYF.

The chain combines TRBV28 with TRBJ2-7; TRBD1 matches 9 bases. The ends lost 6 bases at V and 0 bases at J; junction bases unmatched: 15. The germline CDR1 and CDR2 sequences are MDHEN and SYDVKM. This CDR3 region has 18 residues. The CDR3 DNA is TGTGCCAGCAGGCTGCCGGGACAGGGTGGGATCCGCTCCTACGAGCAGTACTTC. Its translation is CASRLPGQGGIRSYEQYF.

This chain links TRBV2 with TRBJ2-2; D might be TRBD1 (6 bases). This CDR3 spans 16 amino acids. Per the germline V gene, CDR1 is SNHLY and CDR2 is FYNNEI. V dropped 7 bases and J dropped 2 bases, with 17 bases sitting between them. CDR3 sequence reads: CASTRGRGPNTGELFF. In DNA, the CDR3 is TGTGCCAGCACCAGAGGCAGGGGACCTAACACCGGGGAGCTGTTTTTT.

This rearrangement joins TRBV27 to TRBJ2-1; the match to TRBD2 covers 8 bases. J was trimmed by 3 bases and V by 11 bases; bases with no gene match: 3. The germline V gene encodes CDR1 MNHEY and CDR2 SMNVEV (reference sequence). The CDR3 runs to 12 residues. In nucleotides, the CDR3 is TGTGCCTGTCGGGGGGGCTACAATGAGCAGTTCTTC. Its protein product is CACRGGYNEQFF.

The rearrangement joins TRBV28 to TRBJ2-3; D is perhaps TRBD1 (6 bases). CDR1 is MDHEN, CDR2 SYDVKM, per germline. V was clipped by 6 bases and J by 4 bases, with 20 bases between them. The CDR3 length is 16 residues. The chain's CDR3 is CASRSPGHWFSDTQYF. The CDR3 nucleotides are TGTGCCAGCAGGTCACCGGGACATTGGTTCTCAGATACGCAGTATTTT. Supplemented by reference TRBV28 and TRBJ2-3, the full variable domain reads DVKVTQSSRYLVKRTGEKVFLECVQDMDHENMFWYRQDPGLGLRLIYFSYDVKMKEKGDIPEGYSVSREKKERFSLILESASTNQTSMYLCASRSPGHWFSDTQYFGPGTRLTVL.

V is TRBV9 and J is TRBJ2-3; 12 nucleotides align to TRBD2. Unmatched junction bases numbered 5, after V lost 0 bases and J lost 9 bases. The CDR3 runs 15 residues. In germline, CDR1 is SGDLS, CDR2 YYNGEE. Here the CDR3 reads CASSVETSGRGTQYF. The CDR3 DNA reads as TGTGCCAGCAGCGTAGAGACTAGCGGGAGAGGGACGCAGTATTTT. Full variable domain (outside the CDR3, taken from reference TRBV9 and TRBJ2-3): DSGVTQTPKHLITATGQRVTLRCSPRSGDLSVYWYQQSLDQGLQFLIQYYNGEERAKGNILERFSAQQFPDLHSELNLSSLELGDSALYFCASSVETSGRGTQYFGPGTRLTVL.

This chain joins TRBV20-1 and TRBJ2-7; TRBD1 matches at 7 bases. J gave up 6 bases and V 3 bases, and 5 bases lay outside the gene matches. The germline V gene encodes CDR1 DFQATT and CDR2 SNEGSKA (reference sequence). The CDR3 loop spans 12 amino acids. The CDR3 DNA reads as TGCAGTGCTAGTCGACAGGGACGCGAGCAGTACTTC. It specifies CSASRQGREQYF.

The chain links TRBV7-2 to TRBJ2-2; TRBD2 agrees at 9 bases. Per the germline V gene, CDR1 is SGHTA and CDR2 is FQGNSA. V lost 5 bases, J lost 6 bases, and 7 bases stayed unmatched. The CDR3 has 15 residues. The chain's CDR3 is CASSPSGRWAGELFF. CDR3 DNA sequence: TGTGCCAGCAGCCCCAGCGGGAGGTGGGCCGGGGAGCTGTTTTTT.

This chain connects TRBV6-5 to TRBJ2-1; 9 bases agree with TRBD2. Trimming removed 2 bases from V and 7 bases from J; junction bases left unmatched: 9. This CDR3 is 16 amino acids long. CDR1 and CDR2 from the germline V gene are MNHEY and SVGAGI. CDR3 sequence: CASSYGRSGRRNEQFF. CDR3 nucleotides: TGTGCCAGCAGTTACGGGAGGAGCGGGAGGCGAAATGAGCAGTTCTTC.

The chain carries TRBV5-1 and TRBJ2-1; D might be TRBD1 (6 bases). The CDR3 consists of 15 residues. The V gene lost 2 bases and the J gene lost 4 bases, with 13 bases spanning the gap. Germline V lookup: CDR1 SGHRS, CDR2 YFSETQ. This CDR3 is CASSLGQGTYNEQFF. For the CDR3, the DNA is TGCGCCAGCAGCTTAGGGCAGGGGACGTACAATGAGCAGTTCTTC.